This is a list of T cell receptor beta chains from one sample in a study of cytomegalovirus exposure and HLA in healthy donors. The repertoire was sequenced with immunoSEQ multiplex PCR; TCRdb's copy has only in-frame clones and lacks some. The data show 97,000 or so clones, with 60% to 80% seen just once and roughly 9.1% held by the top ten. Sequencing input: PBMCs. The receptors were gathered from a male donor in good health and CMV-seropositive. The CDR3 runs from the conserved cysteine through the conserved F or W. The order of the fields is CDR3 protein, CDR3 DNA, V gene, CDR3 length, clone size, J gene, D gene. The D gene is left open where the match is weak. Some rows mark clone size as missing; the rest say once, few, many or name a class of expanded clone.

cdr3_aa: CASSTPRGSGETQYF; cdr3_nt: TGTGCCAGCAGCACCCCCCGGGGTTCGGGGGAGACCCAGTACTTC; v_call: TRBV11-2; cdr3_length: 15; clone_size: .; j_call: TRBJ2-5; d_call: .
cdr3_aa: CASRAGSGRGAYNEQFF; cdr3_nt: TGTGCCAGCAGAGCGGGAAGCGGGAGGGGAGCCTACAATGAGCAGTTCTTC; v_call: TRBV28; cdr3_length: 17; clone_size: .; j_call: TRBJ2-1; d_call: TRBD2
cdr3_aa: CSASPWTSGMETQYF; cdr3_nt: TGCAGCGCTAGCCCCTGGACTAGCGGGATGGAGACCCAGTACTTC; v_call: TRBV29-1; cdr3_length: 15; clone_size: .; j_call: TRBJ2-5; d_call: TRBD2
cdr3_aa: CSVGGTGSVNTEAFF; cdr3_nt: TGCAGCGTTGGAGGGACAGGGTCCGTGAACACTGAAGCTTTCTTT; v_call: TRBV29-1; cdr3_length: 15; clone_size: .; j_call: TRBJ1-1; d_call: TRBD1
cdr3_aa: CASSLGAGSQYF; cdr3_nt: TGTGCCAGCTCCCTCGGTGCGGGGTCGCAGTATTTT; v_call: TRBV18; cdr3_length: 12; clone_size: .; j_call: TRBJ2-3; d_call: .
cdr3_aa: CGRRQEIGISYEQYF; cdr3_nt: TGTGGGAGGAGACAGGAGATCGGCATTAGCTACGAGCAGTACTTC; v_call: TRBV14; cdr3_length: 15; clone_size: .; j_call: TRBJ2-7; d_call: .
cdr3_aa: CASSPDGYYEQYF; cdr3_nt: TGTGCCAGCAGCCCAGACGGGTACTACGAGCAGTACTTC; v_call: TRBV7-2; cdr3_length: 13; clone_size: .; j_call: TRBJ2-7; d_call: .
cdr3_aa: CASSLSIFLGREQYF; cdr3_nt: TGTGCCAGCAGCCTAAGCATCTTCTTGGGGCGAGAGCAGTACTTC; v_call: TRBV5-6; cdr3_length: 15; clone_size: .; j_call: TRBJ2-7; d_call: .
cdr3_aa: CASSLASGSSYNEQFF; cdr3_nt: TGTGCCAGCAGCTTGGCTAGCGGGAGCTCCTACAATGAGCAGTTCTTC; v_call: TRBV7-2; cdr3_length: 16; clone_size: .; j_call: TRBJ2-1; d_call: TRBD2
cdr3_aa: CASSLGFGRATYNEQFF; cdr3_nt: TGTGCCAGCAGCTTGGGGTTCGGGAGGGCCACCTACAATGAGCAGTTCTTC; v_call: TRBV11-2; cdr3_length: 17; clone_size: .; j_call: TRBJ2-1; d_call: TRBD2
cdr3_aa: CASSEGSMGAVLSYEQYF; cdr3_nt: TGTGCCAGCAGTGAAGGATCTATGGGGGCGGTCCTCTCCTACGAGCAGTACTTC; v_call: TRBV2; cdr3_length: 18; clone_size: .; j_call: TRBJ2-7; d_call: .
cdr3_aa: CAWRGGADNQPQHF; cdr3_nt: TGTGCCTGGAGGGGGGGTGCAGATAATCAGCCCCAGCATTTT; v_call: TRBV30; cdr3_length: 14; clone_size: .; j_call: TRBJ1-5; d_call: .
cdr3_aa: CASSQSVRGEQYF; cdr3_nt: TGTGCCAGCAGTCAAAGCGTGAGAGGCGAGCAGTACTTC; v_call: TRBV7-2; cdr3_length: 13; clone_size: .; j_call: TRBJ2-7; d_call: .
cdr3_aa: CASSRQASSYEQYF; cdr3_nt: TGTGCCAGTAGTAGGCAGGCAAGCTCCTACGAGCAGTACTTC; v_call: TRBV19; cdr3_length: 14; clone_size: .; j_call: TRBJ2-7; d_call: .
cdr3_aa: CASSSWYSGTSYEQYF; cdr3_nt: TGTGCCAGCAGTTCCTGGTATAGCGGGACCTCCTACGAGCAGTACTTC; v_call: TRBV28; cdr3_length: 16; clone_size: few; j_call: TRBJ2-7; d_call: TRBD2
cdr3_aa: CSFYGGSSYEQYF; cdr3_nt: TGCAGCTTTTATGGGGGGAGCTCCTACGAGCAGTACTTC; v_call: TRBV29-1; cdr3_length: 13; clone_size: .; j_call: TRBJ2-7; d_call: .
cdr3_aa: CASSPTGNNSPLHF; cdr3_nt: TGTGCCAGCAGTCCGACAGGGAATAATTCACCCCTCCACTTT; v_call: TRBV6-5; cdr3_length: 14; clone_size: .; j_call: TRBJ1-6; d_call: TRBD1
cdr3_aa: CASSLAGGAHESGANVLTF; cdr3_nt: TGCGCCAGCAGCTTGGCCGGGGGGGCGCATGAATCTGGGGCCAACGTCCTGACTTTC; v_call: TRBV5-1; cdr3_length: 19; clone_size: .; j_call: TRBJ2-6; d_call: TRBD2
cdr3_aa: CVGSYVRTGGNYGYTF; cdr3_nt: TGTGTCGGCAGTTACGTTAGGACAGGGGGAAACTATGGCTACACCTTC; v_call: TRBV6-5; cdr3_length: 16; clone_size: .; j_call: TRBJ1-2; d_call: TRBD1
cdr3_aa: CASSFGSEAEQYF; cdr3_nt: TGTGCCAGCAGCTTCGGTTCCGAGGCCGAGCAGTACTTC; v_call: TRBV11-2; cdr3_length: 13; clone_size: .; j_call: TRBJ2-7; d_call: .
cdr3_aa: CASRLAGATYEQYF; cdr3_nt: TGTGCCAGCAGGTTAGCGGGAGCCACCTACGAGCAGTACTTC; v_call: TRBV6-5; cdr3_length: 14; clone_size: .; j_call: TRBJ2-7; d_call: TRBD2
cdr3_aa: CATYSGGNTGELFF; cdr3_nt: TGTGCTACCTATAGCGGAGGGAACACCGGGGAGCTGTTTTTT; v_call: TRBV7-7; cdr3_length: 14; clone_size: .; j_call: TRBJ2-2; d_call: .
cdr3_aa: CASSYVGDSSGANVLTF; cdr3_nt: TGTGCCAGCAGCTATGTAGGAGACTCCTCTGGGGCCAACGTCCTGACTTTC; v_call: TRBV5-5; cdr3_length: 17; clone_size: .; j_call: TRBJ2-6; d_call: .
cdr3_aa: CASSGRQGGNTIYF; cdr3_nt: TGTGCCAGCAGTGGTAGACAGGGAGGAAACACCATATATTTT; v_call: TRBV2; cdr3_length: 14; clone_size: .; j_call: TRBJ1-3; d_call: TRBD1
cdr3_aa: CASSFDSDQPQHF; cdr3_nt: TGCGCCAGCAGCTTTGACAGCGATCAGCCCCAGCATTTT; v_call: TRBV5-1; cdr3_length: 13; clone_size: .; j_call: TRBJ1-5; d_call: .